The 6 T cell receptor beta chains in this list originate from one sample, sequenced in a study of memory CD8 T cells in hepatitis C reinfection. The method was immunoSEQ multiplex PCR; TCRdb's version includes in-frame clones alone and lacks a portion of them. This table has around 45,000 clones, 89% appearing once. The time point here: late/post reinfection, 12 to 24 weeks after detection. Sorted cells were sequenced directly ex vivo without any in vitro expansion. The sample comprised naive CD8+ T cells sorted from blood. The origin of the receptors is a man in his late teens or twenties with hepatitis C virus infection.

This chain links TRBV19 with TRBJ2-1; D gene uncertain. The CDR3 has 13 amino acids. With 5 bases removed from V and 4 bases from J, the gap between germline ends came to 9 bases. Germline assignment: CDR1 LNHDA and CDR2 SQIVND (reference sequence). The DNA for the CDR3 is TGTGCCAGTAGTCGTGTCGGGTACAATGAGCAGTTCTTC. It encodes CASSRVGYNEQFF.

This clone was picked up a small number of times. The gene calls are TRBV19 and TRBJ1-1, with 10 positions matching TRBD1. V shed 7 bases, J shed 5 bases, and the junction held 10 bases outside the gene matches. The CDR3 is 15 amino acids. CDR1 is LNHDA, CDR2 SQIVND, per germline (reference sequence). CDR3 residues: CASKIQGTGATEAFF. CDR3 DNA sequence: TGTGCCAGTAAAATACAGGGGACAGGGGCTACTGAAGCTTTCTTT.

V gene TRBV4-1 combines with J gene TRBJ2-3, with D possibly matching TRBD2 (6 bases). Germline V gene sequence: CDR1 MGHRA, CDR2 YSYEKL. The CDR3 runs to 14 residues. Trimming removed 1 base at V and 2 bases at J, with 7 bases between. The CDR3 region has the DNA TGCGCCAGCAGCCAAGGGGACTTCACAGATACGCAGTATTTT. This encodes CASSQGDFTDTQYF.

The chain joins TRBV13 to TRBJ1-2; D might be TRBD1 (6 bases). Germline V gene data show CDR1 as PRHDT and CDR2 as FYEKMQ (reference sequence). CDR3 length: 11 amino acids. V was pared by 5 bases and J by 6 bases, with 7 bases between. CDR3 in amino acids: CASSPGDGYTF. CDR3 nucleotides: TGTGCCAGCAGCCCAGGGGATGGCTACACCTTC.

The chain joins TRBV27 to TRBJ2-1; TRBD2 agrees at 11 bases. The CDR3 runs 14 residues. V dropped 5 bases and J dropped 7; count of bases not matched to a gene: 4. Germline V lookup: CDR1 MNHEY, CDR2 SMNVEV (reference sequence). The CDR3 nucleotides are TGTGCCAGCAGTGTACTAGCGGGAGTTAATGAGCAGTTCTTC. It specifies CASSVLAGVNEQFF.

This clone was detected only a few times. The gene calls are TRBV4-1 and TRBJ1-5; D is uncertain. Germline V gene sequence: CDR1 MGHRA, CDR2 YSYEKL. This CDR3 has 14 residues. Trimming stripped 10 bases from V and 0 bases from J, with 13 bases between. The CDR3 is CATAQALSNQPQHF. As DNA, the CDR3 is TGCGCCACCGCGCAGGCCCTTAGCAATCAGCCCCAGCATTTT.